Each of the 23 T cell receptor beta chains below was sequenced from the same sample in a study of blood T cells in healthy people across ages. Primed by a sample-barcoded 5' primer and a J-beta primer mix, a second PCR proceeded for about 6 to 12 cycles. TCRdb re-called the 5' RACE reads through MiXCR, storing one row per CDR3 protein. The repertoire holds about 730,000 distinct CDR3 sequences, with around 40% as singletons. The material sequenced was blood. All receptors derive from a woman aged 55-69 years in good health.

This rearrangement joins TRBV18 to TRBJ1-2, with 8 bases that match TRBD1. Germline trimming cut 3 bases from V and 7 bases from J; bases unmatched to any gene: 7. The CDR3 loop spans 14 amino acids. Germline V gives CDR1 KGHSH, CDR2 LQKENI. For the CDR3, the DNA is TGTGCCAGCTCACCCGGACAGGGATCGGGTGGCTACACCTTC. It translates to CASSPGQGSGGYTF.

J is TRBJ2-7 and V is TRBV5-1; unclear D gene. Looked up from germline, CDR1 is SGHRS and CDR2 is YFSETQ. The V end lost 0 bases, the J end lost 6 bases, and 10 bases lay between the germline ends. CDR3 length: 13 amino acids. DNA of the CDR3: TGCGCCAGCAGCTTGGGCGACGAACGCGAGCAGTACTTC. Protein product: CASSLGDEREQYF.

The chain is built from TRBV20-1 and TRBJ2-1; 8 positions match TRBD2. The CDR3 totals 14 residues. In germline, CDR1 is DFQATT, CDR2 SNEGSKA (reference sequence). The J segment lost 6 bases and the V segment lost 7 bases, leaving 11 bases of the junction unmatched. Written as DNA, the CDR3 is TGCAGTGTCCTTGCGGGACTAGGTCTCAATGAGCAGTTCTTC. Translating it yields CSVLAGLGLNEQFF.

Turning to this clonotype: A read error may produce the germline difference seen at one junction end. The rearrangement uses TRBV5-1 and TRBJ2-1, with 9 bases identical to TRBD2. From germline, CDR1 is SGHRS and CDR2 YFSETQ. The CDR3 consists of 21 residues. In DNA, the CDR3 is TGCGCCAGCAGATGGCCCCAGTGGGGACTAGCAGGGGACCCCTCCTACGATGAGCAGTTCTTC. Residues: CASRWPQWGLAGDPSYDEQFF.

This clonotype came up a few times. V gene TRBV7-2 combines with J gene TRBJ2-1; a possible D gene is TRBD2 (5 bases). The V gene lost 5 bases and the J gene lost 5 bases, with 16 bases spanning the gap. CDR1 SGHTA and CDR2 FQGNSA come from the germline V gene. This CDR3 has 15 residues. This CDR3 reads CASSPTSGVNNEQFF. The DNA for the CDR3 is TGTGCCAGCAGCCCTACTAGTGGGGTCAACAATGAGCAGTTCTTC.

This clonotype was seen at least ten times. The chain recombines TRBV7-3 with TRBJ2-3; the match to TRBD2 covers 8 bases. The CDR3 is 16 residues long. The ends lost 5 bases at V and 5 bases at J; junction bases unmatched: 12. Germline values: CDR1 SGHTA, CDR2 FQGTGA. The chain's CDR3 is CASSVAGGRGGDTQYF. CDR3 DNA sequence: TGTGCCAGCAGCGTGGCCGGGGGACGGGGGGGAGATACGCAGTATTTT.

This clonotype was seen only a few times. The chain carries TRBV12-3 or TRBV12-4 and TRBJ2-1; 8 bases fit TRBD2. The CDR3 runs 16 residues. V trimming: 6 bases; J trimming: 5 bases; junction bases outside the gene matches: 12. The CDR3 region is CASRPWTSSVNNEQFF. CDR3 in DNA: TGTGCCAGCAGACCGTGGACTAGCTCGGTCAACAATGAGCAGTTCTTC.

The chain recombines TRBV7-9 with TRBJ2-1, with D possibly being TRBD1 (5 bases). V was clipped by 1 base and J by 8 bases, with 12 bases between them. CDR1 and CDR2 (germline): SEHNR, FQNEAQ (reference sequence). This CDR3 region has 14 residues. The DNA for the CDR3 is TGTGCCAGCAGCTTAGGGGGCGCATCCGATGAGCAGTTCTTC. Translation: CASSLGGASDEQFF.

V is TRBV11-2 and J is TRBJ2-7; D unclear. Judging by the DNA end, TRBJ2-5 fits better; the J call may be wrong. CDR1 and CDR2 (germline): SGHAT, FQNNGV. The CDR3 covers 13 residues. The DNA of the CDR3 is TGTGCCAGCAGCTTACTATATGGGGAGACCCAGTACTTC. It specifies CASSLLYGETQYF.

This clonotype was found many times. The V and J genes are TRBV4-2 and TRBJ1-2; 10 nucleotides match TRBD1. Germline V gives CDR1 LGHNA, CDR2 YNFKEQ. The CDR3 spans 13 residues. Germline trimming cut 4 bases from V and 6 bases from J; bases unmatched to any gene: 2. In DNA form, the CDR3 reads TGTGCCAGCAGCCCGGGACAGGGGAATGGCTACACCTTC. This encodes CASSPGQGNGYTF.

This clonotype was picked up many times. J is TRBJ1-4 and V is TRBV9; the match to TRBD1 covers 9 bases. Germline-derived CDR1 and CDR2 are SGDLS and YYNGEE. The CDR3 contains 16 residues. V lost 3 bases to trimming and J lost 4 bases; unmatched junction nucleotides: 7. CDR3 in amino acids: CASSEGQGGNNEKLFF. The CDR3 DNA follows: TGTGCCAGCAGCGAGGGACAGGGTGGAAATAATGAAAAACTGTTTTTT.

The chain recombines TRBV29-1 with TRBJ2-7; D possibly corresponds to TRBD1 (6 bases). CDR3 length: 13 residues. The germline V and J ends were trimmed by 1 base and 3 bases, with 10 bases remaining between them. Germline loops: CDR1 SQVTM, CDR2 ANQGSEA. In nucleotides, the CDR3 is TGCAGCGTTGAAGGGGACATCGGCTACGAGCAGTACTTC. Protein sequence: CSVEGDIGYEQYF.

The V call is TRBV5-1, the J call TRBJ2-5; TRBD1 matches 12 bases. The CDR3 length is 15 residues. The germline CDR1 and CDR2 sequences are SGHRS and YFSETQ. After removal of 5 bases from V and 3 bases from J, the junction contained 5 bases not matched to a gene. The CDR3 region is CASSTGTGGKETQYF. CDR3 sequence (DNA): TGCGCCAGCAGTACCGGGACAGGGGGCAAAGAGACCCAGTACTTC.

This chain links TRBV25-1 with TRBJ2-1; 8 nucleotides agree with TRBD1. V lost 3 bases and J lost 10; bases outside the gene matches: 8. The CDR3 spans 14 residues. Germline values: CDR1 MGHDK, CDR2 SYGVNS. As DNA, the CDR3 is TGTGCCAGCAGTGACCCCGGACAGGGTCGGGAGCAGTTCTTC. It is translated as CASSDPGQGREQFF.

The chain has TRBV20-1 and TRBJ2-1; TRBD1 is a possible D gene (5 bases). This CDR3 is 13 amino acids long. The germline gives CDR1 DFQATT, CDR2 SNEGSKA (reference sequence). V was clipped by 5 bases and J by 4 bases, with 12 bases between them. The CDR3 sequence: CSASDDSYNEQFF. The CDR3 coding sequence is TGCAGTGCTTCGGACGACAGTTACAATGAGCAGTTCTTC.

This chain uses TRBV7-2 with TRBJ2-7, with TRBD2 matching 13 bases. The germline V gene encodes CDR1 SGHTA and CDR2 FQGNSA. The CDR3 sequence is 16 residues long. V was clipped by 5 bases and J by 7 bases; unmatched bases: 11. The CDR3 sequence is CASSPGGLAGYNEQYF. The DNA for the CDR3 is TGTGCCAGCAGCCCAGGGGGACTAGCGGGGTACAATGAGCAGTACTTC.

The chain couples TRBV5-1 to TRBJ1-1; D unresolved. V was shortened by 0 bases and J by 4 bases, with 13 bases between the two germline ends. The germline CDR1 and CDR2 sequences are SGHRS and YFSETQ. This CDR3 is built from 15 residues. CDR3 protein: CASSLAVRSSTEAFF. In DNA form, the CDR3 reads TGCGCCAGCAGCTTGGCCGTTAGGTCTAGCACTGAAGCTTTCTTT.

V and J are TRBV30 and TRBJ2-7; D perhaps matches TRBD2 (7 bases). The last part of the DNA fits TRBJ2-5 better; the J call may be wrong. Germline CDR1 is GTSNPN and CDR2 is SVGIG (reference sequence). The CDR3 has 12 residues. DNA for the CDR3: TGTGCCTTGAACAGGGAGGGTGAGACCCAGTACTTC. Translated, it gives CALNREGETQYF.

V gene TRBV4-3 combines with J gene TRBJ1-2; D is ambiguous. The length of the CDR3 is 13 residues. Germline lookup yields CDR1 LGHNA and CDR2 YSLEER. Trimming removed 3 bases at V and 6 bases at J, with 11 bases between. The DNA of the CDR3 is TGCGCCAGCAGCCATCCGGGCGCGGATGGCTACACCTTC. Protein: CASSHPGADGYTF.

This clonotype was counted a few times. This chain links TRBV7-2 with TRBJ2-6; D uncertain. The ends were cut back, 5 bases at V and 0 bases at J, with 8 bases in the middle. CDR3 length equals 15 residues. CDR1 and CDR2 (germline): SGHTA, FQGNSA. This CDR3 is CASSVTYSGANVLTF. The CDR3, as DNA: TGTGCCAGCAGCGTTACTTACTCTGGGGCCAACGTCCTGACTTTC.

The genes are TRBV5-1 and TRBJ2-1; D not certain. The CDR3 is made up of 11 amino acids. V lost 7 bases to trimming and J lost 7 bases, with 9 bases between them. CDR1 SGHRS and CDR2 YFSETQ come from the germline V gene. In nucleotides, the CDR3 is TGCGCCAGCGGCGGTAGAAATGAGCAGTTCTTC. This encodes CASGGRNEQFF.

This chain links TRBV9 with TRBJ2-5, with D possibly being TRBD2 (6 bases). The CDR3 spans 14 residues. Trimming pared 3 bases from V and 2 bases from J, leaving 11 bases between. The germline V gene has CDR1 SGDLS and CDR2 YYNGEE. The CDR3 DNA follows: TGTGCCAGCAGCGCGGGACTTTTACAAGAGACCCAGTACTTC. The encoded protein is CASSAGLLQETQYF. The complete variable domain, with remaining parts taken from reference TRBV9 and TRBJ2-5, reads DSGVTQTPKHLITATGQRVTLRCSPRSGDLSVYWYQQSLDQGLQFLIQYYNGEERAKGNILERFSAQQFPDLHSELNLSSLELGDSALYFCASSAGLLQETQYFGPGTRLLVL.

As for this clonotype: The junction differs from germline at one of its ends, possibly a read error. The chain recombines TRBV29-1 with TRBJ2-4; a weak D match, TRBD1 (5 bases). The J call is uncertain, as TRBJ2-7 better fits the DNA end. CDR1 SQVTM and CDR2 ANQGSEA come from the germline V gene. This CDR3 region has 13 residues. CDR3 sequence (DNA): TGCGGCGTAGTCCCTGGACAACACTACGAGCAGTACTTC. Amino acids: CGVVPGQHYEQYF.